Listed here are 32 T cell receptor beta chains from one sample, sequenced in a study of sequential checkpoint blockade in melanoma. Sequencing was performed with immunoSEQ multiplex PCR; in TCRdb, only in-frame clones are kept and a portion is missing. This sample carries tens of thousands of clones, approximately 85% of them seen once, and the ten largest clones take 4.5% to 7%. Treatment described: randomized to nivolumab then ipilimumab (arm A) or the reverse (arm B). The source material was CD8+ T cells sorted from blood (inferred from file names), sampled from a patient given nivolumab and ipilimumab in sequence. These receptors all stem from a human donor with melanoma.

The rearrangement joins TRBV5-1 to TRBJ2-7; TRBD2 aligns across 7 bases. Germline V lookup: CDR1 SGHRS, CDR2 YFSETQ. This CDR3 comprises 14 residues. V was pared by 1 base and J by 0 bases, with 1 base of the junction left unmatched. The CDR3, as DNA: TGCGCCAGCAGCTTGACTAGCGACTCCTACGAGCAGTACTTC. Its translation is CASSLTSDSYEQYF.

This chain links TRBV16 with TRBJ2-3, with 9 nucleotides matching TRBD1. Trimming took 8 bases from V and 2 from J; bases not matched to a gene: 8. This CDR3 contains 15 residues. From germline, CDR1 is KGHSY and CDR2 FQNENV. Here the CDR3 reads CASGDRVSPTDTQYF. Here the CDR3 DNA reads TGTGCCAGCGGGGACAGGGTTTCGCCCACAGATACGCAGTATTTT.

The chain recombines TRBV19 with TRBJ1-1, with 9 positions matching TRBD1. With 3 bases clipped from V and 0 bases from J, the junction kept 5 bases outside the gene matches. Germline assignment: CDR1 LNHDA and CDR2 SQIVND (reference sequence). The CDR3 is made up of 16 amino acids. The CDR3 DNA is TGTGCCAGTAGTATCCGGGACAGGGAGTTGAACACTGAAGCTTTCTTT. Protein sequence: CASSIRDRELNTEAFF.

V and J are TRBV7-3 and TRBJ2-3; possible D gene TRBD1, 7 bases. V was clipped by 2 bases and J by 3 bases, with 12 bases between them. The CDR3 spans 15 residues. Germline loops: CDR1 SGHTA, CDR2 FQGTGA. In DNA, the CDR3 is TGTGCCAGCAGCTTAGGAGGGGGCATTACAGATACGCAGTATTTT. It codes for CASSLGGGITDTQYF.

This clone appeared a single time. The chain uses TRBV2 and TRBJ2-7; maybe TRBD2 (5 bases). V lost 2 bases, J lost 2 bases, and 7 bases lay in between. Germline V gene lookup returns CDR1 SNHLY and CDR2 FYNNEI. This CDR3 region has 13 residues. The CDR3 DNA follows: TGTGCCAGCAGTGAACCGGGAACCTACGAGCAGTACTTC. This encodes CASSEPGTYEQYF.

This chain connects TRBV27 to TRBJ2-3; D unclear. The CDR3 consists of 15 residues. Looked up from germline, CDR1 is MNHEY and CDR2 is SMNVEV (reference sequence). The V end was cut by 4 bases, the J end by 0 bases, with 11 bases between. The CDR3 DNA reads TGTGCCAGCAGTTCCTCCTTGACTAGCACAGATACGCAGTATTTT. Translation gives CASSSSLTSTDTQYF.

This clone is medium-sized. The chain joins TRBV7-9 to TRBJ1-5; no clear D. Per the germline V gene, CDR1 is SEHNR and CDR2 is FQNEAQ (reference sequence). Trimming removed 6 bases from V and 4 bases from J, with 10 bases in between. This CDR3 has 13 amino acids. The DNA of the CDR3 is TGTGCCAGCAGTATGGGCGGGAATCAGCCCCAGCATTTT. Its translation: CASSMGGNQPQHF.

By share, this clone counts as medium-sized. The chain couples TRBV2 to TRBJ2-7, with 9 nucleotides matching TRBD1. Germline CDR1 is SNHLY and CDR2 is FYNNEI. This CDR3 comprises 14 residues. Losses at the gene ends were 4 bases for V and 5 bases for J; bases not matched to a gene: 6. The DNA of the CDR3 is TGTGCCAGCAGTGCCGGGACAGGGAAAGACGAGCAGTACTTC. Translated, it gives CASSAGTGKDEQYF.

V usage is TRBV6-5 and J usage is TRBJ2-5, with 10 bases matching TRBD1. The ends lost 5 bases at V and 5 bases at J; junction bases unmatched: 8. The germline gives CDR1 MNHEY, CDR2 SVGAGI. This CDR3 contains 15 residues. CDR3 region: CASSNPGQGTETQYF. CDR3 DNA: TGTGCCAGCAGTAATCCGGGACAGGGGACGGAGACCCAGTACTTC.

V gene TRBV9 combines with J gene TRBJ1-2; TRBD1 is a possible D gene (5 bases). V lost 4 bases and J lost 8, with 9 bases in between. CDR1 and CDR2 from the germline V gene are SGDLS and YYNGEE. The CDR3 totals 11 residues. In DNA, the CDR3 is TGTGCCAGCAGCTCCCGGGGGGGCTACACCTTC. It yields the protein CASSSRGGYTF.

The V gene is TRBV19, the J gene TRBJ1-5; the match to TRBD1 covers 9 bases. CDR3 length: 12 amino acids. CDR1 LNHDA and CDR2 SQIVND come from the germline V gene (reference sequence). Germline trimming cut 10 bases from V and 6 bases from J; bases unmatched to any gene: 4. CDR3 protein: CATGQGLQPQHF. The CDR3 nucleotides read TGTGCCACTGGACAGGGGCTTCAGCCCCAGCATTTT.

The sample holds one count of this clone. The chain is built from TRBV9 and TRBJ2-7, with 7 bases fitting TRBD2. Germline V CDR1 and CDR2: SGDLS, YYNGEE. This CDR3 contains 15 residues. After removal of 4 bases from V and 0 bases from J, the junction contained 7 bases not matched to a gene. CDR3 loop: CASSLGSGGSYEQYF. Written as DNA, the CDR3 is TGTGCCAGCAGCCTTGGTTCGGGGGGCTCCTACGAGCAGTACTTC.

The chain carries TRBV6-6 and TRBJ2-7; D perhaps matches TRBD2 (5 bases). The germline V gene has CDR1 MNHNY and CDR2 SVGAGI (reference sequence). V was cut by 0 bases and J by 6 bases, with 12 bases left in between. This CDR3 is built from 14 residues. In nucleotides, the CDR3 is TGTGCCAGCAGTTACTCGAGGGCTACTCTCGAGCAGTACTTC. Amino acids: CASSYSRATLEQYF.

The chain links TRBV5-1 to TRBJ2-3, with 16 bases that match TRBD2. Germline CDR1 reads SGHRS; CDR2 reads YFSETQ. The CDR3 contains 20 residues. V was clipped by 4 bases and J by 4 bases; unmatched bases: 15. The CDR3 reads CASSPSGTSGRALWADTQYF. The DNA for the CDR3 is TGCGCCAGCAGCCCGTCCGGGACTAGCGGGAGGGCCTTGTGGGCAGATACGCAGTATTTT. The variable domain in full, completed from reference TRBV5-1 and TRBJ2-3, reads KAGVTQTPRYLIKTRGQQVTLSCSPISGHRSVSWYQQTPGQGLQFLFEYFSETQRNKGNFPGRFSGRQFSNSRSEMNVSTLELGDSALYLCASSPSGTSGRALWADTQYFGPGTRLTVL.

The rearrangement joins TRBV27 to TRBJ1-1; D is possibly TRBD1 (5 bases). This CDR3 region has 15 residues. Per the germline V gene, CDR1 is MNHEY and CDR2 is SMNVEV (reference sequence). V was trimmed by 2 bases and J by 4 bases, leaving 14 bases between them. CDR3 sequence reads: CASSLVGAMSTEAFF. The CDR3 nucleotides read TGTGCCAGCAGTTTAGTAGGGGCGATGAGCACTGAAGCTTTCTTT.

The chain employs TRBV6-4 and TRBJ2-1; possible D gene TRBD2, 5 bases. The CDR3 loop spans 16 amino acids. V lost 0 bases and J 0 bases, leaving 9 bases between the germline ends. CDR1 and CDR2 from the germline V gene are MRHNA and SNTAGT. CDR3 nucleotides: TGTGCCAGCAGTGACTCAGCGGACCCCTCCTACAATGAGCAGTTCTTC. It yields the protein CASSDSADPSYNEQFF.

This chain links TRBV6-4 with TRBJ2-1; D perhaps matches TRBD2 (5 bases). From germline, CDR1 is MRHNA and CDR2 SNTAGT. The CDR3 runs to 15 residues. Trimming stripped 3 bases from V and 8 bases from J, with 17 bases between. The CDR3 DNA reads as TGTGCCAGCAGTGAGGGTGACGGACTTTGGGATGAGCAGTTCTTC. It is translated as CASSEGDGLWDEQFF.

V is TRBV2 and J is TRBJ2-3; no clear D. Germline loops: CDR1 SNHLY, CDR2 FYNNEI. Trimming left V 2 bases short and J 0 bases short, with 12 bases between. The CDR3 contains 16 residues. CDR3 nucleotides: TGTGCCAGCAGTGAAAGCTTGGGCATTAGCACAGATACGCAGTATTTT. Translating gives CASSESLGISTDTQYF.

In DNA, the CDR3 is TGTGCCAGCAGACCCGCTGGGCAGGGATACAATGAGCAGTTCTTC. This codes for CASRPAGQGYNEQFF. The V gene is TRBV6-5, the J gene TRBJ2-1; the D gene is possibly TRBD1 (5 bases). Germline-derived CDR1 and CDR2 are MNHEY and SVGAGI. The CDR3 covers 15 residues. Trimming removed 6 bases at V and 4 bases at J, with 16 bases between.

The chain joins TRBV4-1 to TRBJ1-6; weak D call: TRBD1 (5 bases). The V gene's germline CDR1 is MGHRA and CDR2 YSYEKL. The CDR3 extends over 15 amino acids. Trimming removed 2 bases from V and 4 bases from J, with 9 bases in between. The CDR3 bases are TGCGCCAGCAGCCAATTGACAGAATATAATTCACCCCTCCACTTT. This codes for CASSQLTEYNSPLHF.

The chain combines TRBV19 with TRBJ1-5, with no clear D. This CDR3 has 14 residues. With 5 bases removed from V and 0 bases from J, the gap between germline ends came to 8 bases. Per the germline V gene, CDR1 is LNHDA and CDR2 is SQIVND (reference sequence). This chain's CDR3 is CASSEAYSNQPQHF. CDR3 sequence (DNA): TGTGCCAGTAGTGAAGCGTATAGCAATCAGCCCCAGCATTTT.

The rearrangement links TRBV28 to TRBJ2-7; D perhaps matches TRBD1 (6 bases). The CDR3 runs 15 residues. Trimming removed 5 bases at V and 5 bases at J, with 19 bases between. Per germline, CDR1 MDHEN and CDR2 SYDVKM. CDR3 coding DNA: TGTGCCAGCAGTACCAACAGGGAGAGGAGCGACGAGCAGTACTTC. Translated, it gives CASSTNRERSDEQYF.

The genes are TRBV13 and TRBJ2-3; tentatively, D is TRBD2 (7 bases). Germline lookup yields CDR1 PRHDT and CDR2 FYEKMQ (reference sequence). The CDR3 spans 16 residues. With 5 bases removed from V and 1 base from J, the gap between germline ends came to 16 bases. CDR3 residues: CASSPSGGLGTDTQYF. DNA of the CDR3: TGTGCCAGCAGCCCCTCGGGGGGCCTGGGCACAGATACGCAGTATTTT.

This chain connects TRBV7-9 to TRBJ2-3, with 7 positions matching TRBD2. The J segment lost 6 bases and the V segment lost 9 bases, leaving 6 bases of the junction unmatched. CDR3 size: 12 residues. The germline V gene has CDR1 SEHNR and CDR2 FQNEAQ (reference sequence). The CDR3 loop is CASGEGSDTQYF. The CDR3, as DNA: TGTGCCAGTGGGGAGGGGTCGGATACGCAGTATTTT. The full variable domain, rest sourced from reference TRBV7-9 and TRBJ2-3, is DTGVSQNPRHKITKRGQNVTFRCDPISEHNRLYWYRQTLGQGPEFLTYFQNEAQLEKSRLLSDRFSAERPKGSFSTLEIQRTEQGDSAMYLCASGEGSDTQYFGPGTRLTVL.

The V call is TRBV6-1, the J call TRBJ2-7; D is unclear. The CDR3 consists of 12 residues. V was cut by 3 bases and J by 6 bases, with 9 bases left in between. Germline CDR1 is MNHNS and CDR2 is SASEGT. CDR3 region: CASSDPYSEQYF. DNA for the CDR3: TGTGCCAGCAGTGACCCTTACTCCGAGCAGTACTTC.

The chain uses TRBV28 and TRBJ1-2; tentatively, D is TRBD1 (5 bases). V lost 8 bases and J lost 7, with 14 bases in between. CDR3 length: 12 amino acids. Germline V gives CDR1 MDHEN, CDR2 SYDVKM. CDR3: CASFGGLSGYTF. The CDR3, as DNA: TGTGCCAGCTTCGGGGGTTTAAGTGGCTACACCTTC.

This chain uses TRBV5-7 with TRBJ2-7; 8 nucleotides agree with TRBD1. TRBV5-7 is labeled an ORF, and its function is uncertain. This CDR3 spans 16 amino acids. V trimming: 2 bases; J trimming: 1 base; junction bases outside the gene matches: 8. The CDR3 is CASSFYLGQGSYEQYF. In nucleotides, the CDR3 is TGTGCCAGCAGCTTCTATCTAGGACAGGGATCCTACGAGCAGTACTTC.

CDR3 sequence reads: CASQGGWETQYF. CDR3 coding DNA: TGTGCCAGCCAGGGAGGGTGGGAGACCCAGTACTTC. V is TRBV25-1 and J is TRBJ2-5, with 7 bases lining up with TRBD2. The CDR3 consists of 12 residues. Losses at the gene ends were 8 bases for V and 5 bases for J; bases not matched to a gene: 5. From germline, CDR1 is MGHDK and CDR2 SYGVNS.

CDR3 residues: CASKGAGGSYEQYF. Written as DNA, the CDR3 is TGTGCCAGCAAAGGGGCGGGAGGGTCCTACGAGCAGTACTTC. V gene TRBV27 combines with J gene TRBJ2-7; 9 bases are a match to TRBD2. V gave up 7 bases and J gave up 1 base; unmatched junction bases: 5. The CDR3 is 14 amino acids. Germline V CDR1 and CDR2: MNHEY, SMNVEV (reference sequence).

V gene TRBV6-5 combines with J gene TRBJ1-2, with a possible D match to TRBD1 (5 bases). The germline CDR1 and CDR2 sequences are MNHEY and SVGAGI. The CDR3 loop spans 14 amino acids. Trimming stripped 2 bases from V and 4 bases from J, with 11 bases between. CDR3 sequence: CASSYGGGFYGYTF. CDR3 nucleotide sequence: TGTGCCAGCAGTTACGGTGGGGGGTTCTATGGCTACACCTTC.

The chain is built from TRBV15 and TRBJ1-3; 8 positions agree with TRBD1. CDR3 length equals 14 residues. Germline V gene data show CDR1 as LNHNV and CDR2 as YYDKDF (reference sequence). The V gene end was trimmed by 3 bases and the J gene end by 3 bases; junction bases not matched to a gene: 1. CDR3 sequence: CATSSRGLGNTIYF. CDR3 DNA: TGTGCCACCAGCAGCAGGGGGCTTGGAAACACCATATATTTT.

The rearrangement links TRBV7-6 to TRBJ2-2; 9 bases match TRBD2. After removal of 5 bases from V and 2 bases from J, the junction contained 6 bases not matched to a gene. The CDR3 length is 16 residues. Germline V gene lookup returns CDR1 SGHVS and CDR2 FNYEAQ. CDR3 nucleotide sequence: TGTGCCAGCAGCCTCGCGGGGGGGGGTAACACCGGGGAGCTGTTTTTT. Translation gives CASSLAGGGNTGELFF.